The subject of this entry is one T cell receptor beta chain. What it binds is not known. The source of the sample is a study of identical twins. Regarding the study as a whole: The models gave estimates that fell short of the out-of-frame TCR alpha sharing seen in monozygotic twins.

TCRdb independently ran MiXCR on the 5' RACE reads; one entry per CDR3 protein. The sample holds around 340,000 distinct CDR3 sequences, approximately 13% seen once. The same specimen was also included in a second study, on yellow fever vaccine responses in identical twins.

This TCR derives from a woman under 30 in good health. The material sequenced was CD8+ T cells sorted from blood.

The CDR3 nucleotides read TGTGCCAGCAGCTCACCGGGACAGGGATACGATACGCAGTATTTT. Translating gives CASSSPGQGYDTQYF. V and J are TRBV12-3 or TRBV12-4 and TRBJ2-3, with 9 bases fitting TRBD1. Trimming took 6 bases from V and 6 from J; bases not matched to a gene: 10. The CDR3 runs 15 residues.